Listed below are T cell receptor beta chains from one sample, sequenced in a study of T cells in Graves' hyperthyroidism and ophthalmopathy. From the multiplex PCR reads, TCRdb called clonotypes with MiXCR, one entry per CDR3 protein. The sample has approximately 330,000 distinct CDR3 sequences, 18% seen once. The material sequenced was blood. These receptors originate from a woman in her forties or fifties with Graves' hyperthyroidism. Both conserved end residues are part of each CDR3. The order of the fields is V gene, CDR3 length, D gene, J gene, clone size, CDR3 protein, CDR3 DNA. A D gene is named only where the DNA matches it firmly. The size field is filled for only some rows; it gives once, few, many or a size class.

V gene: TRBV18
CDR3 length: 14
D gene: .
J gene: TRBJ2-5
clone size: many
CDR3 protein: CASSPPAGQETQYF
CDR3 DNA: TGTGCCAGCTCACCACCTGCGGGTCAAGAGACCCAGTACTTC

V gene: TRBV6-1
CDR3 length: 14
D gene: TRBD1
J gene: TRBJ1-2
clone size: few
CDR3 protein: CASSTGDRVYGYTF
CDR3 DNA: TGTGCCAGCAGCACGGGGGACAGGGTCTATGGCTACACCTTC

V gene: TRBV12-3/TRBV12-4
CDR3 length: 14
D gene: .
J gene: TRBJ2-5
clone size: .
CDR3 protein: CASSFLSQKETQYF
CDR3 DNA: TGTGCCAGCAGTTTTTTGAGCCAGAAAGAGACCCAGTACTTC

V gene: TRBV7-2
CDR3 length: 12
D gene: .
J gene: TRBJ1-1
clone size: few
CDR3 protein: CASSKFNTEAFF
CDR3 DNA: TGTGCCAGCAGCAAATTTAACACTGAAGCTTTCTTT

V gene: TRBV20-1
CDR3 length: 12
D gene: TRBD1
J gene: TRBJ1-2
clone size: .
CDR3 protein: CSALGGRGGYTF
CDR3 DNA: TGCAGTGCCCTGGGGGGCAGGGGGGGCTACACCTTC

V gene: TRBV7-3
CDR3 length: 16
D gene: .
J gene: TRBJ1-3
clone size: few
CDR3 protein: CASSLGQAHSGNTIYF
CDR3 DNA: TGTGCCAGCAGCTTAGGGCAGGCCCACTCTGGAAACACCATATATTTT

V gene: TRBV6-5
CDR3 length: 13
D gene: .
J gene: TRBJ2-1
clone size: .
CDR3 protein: CASSYDSYNEQFF
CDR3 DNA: TGTGCCAGCAGTTACGACAGTTACAATGAGCAGTTCTTC

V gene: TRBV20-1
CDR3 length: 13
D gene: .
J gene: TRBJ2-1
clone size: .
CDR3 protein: CSAQNRDYNEQFF
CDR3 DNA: TGCAGTGCCCAGAACAGGGATTACAATGAGCAGTTCTTC

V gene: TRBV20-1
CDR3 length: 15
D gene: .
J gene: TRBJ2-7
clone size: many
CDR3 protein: CSARDLRDSGYEQYF
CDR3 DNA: TGCAGTGCTAGAGATCTCAGGGATAGCGGCTACGAGCAGTACTTC

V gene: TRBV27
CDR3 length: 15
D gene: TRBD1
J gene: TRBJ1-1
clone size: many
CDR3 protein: CASSPGTASFTEAFF
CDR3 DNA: TGTGCCAGCAGTCCGGGGACAGCCTCCTTCACTGAAGCTTTCTTT

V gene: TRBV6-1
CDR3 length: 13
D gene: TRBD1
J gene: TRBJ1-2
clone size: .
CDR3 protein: CASSGTGGEGYTF
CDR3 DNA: TGTGCCAGCAGTGGGACAGGGGGTGAGGGCTACACCTTC

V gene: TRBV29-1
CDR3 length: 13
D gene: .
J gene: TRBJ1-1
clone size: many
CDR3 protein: CSVGPGPNTEAFF
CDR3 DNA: TGCAGCGTTGGTCCAGGGCCTAACACTGAAGCTTTCTTT

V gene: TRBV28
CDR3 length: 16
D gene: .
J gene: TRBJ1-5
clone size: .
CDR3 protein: CASSSFGTESNQPQHF
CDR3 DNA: TGTGCCAGCAGCTCCTTCGGGACGGAAAGCAATCAGCCCCAGCATTTT

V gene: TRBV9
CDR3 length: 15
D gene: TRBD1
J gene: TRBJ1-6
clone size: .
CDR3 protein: CASSVGDRGDGPLHF
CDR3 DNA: TGTGCCAGCAGCGTAGGGGACAGGGGAGATGGACCCCTCCACTTT

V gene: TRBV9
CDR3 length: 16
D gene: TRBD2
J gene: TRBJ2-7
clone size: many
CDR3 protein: CASSGGSGRTHYEQYF
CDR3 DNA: TGTGCCAGCAGCGGGGGGAGCGGGAGGACCCACTACGAGCAGTACTTC

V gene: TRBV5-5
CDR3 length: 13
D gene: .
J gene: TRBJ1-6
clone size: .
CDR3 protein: CASKTRIDSPLHF
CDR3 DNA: TGTGCCAGCAAGACGAGGATCGACTCACCCCTCCACTTT

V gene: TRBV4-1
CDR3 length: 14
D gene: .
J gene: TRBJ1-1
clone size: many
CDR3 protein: CASSQTPGYTEAFF
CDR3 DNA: TGCGCCAGCAGCCAGACCCCAGGGTACACTGAAGCTTTCTTT

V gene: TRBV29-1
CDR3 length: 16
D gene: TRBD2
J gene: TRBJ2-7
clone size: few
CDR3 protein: CSVEGSDGGLKYEQYF
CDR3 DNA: TGCAGCGTTGAAGGGTCAGACGGGGGGTTGAAATACGAGCAGTACTTC

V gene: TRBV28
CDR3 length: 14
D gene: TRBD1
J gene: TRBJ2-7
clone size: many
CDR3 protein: CASRNTGDIVEQYF
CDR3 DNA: TGTGCCAGCAGAAACACAGGGGATATTGTCGAGCAGTACTTC

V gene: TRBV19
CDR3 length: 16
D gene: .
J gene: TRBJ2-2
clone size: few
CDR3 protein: CASSIPGQQNTGELFF
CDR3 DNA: TGTGCCAGTAGTATACCAGGGCAACAGAACACCGGGGAGCTGTTTTTT

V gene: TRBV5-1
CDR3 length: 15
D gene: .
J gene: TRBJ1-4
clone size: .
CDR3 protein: CASSLYRATGEKLFF
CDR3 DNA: TGCGCCAGCAGCTTGTATAGGGCCACGGGTGAAAAACTGTTTTTT

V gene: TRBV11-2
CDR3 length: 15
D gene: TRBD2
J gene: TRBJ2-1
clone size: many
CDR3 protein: CASSLRLAGDDEQFF
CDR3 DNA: TGTGCCAGCAGCTTGAGACTAGCGGGAGATGATGAGCAGTTCTTC

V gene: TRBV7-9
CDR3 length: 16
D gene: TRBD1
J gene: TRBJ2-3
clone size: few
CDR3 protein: CASSSPRDRVTDTQYF
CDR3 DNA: TGTGCCAGCAGCTCCCCCCGGGACAGGGTCACAGATACGCAGTATTTT

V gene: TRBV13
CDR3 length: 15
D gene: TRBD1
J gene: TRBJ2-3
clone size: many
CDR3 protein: CASSFDRESIDTQYF
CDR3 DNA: TGTGCCAGCAGCTTCGACAGGGAAAGTATCGATACGCAGTATTTT

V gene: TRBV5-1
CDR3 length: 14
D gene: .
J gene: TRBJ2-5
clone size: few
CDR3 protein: CASSRRGLQETQYF
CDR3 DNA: TGTGCCAGCAGCCGACGGGGCCTTCAAGAGACCCAGTACTTC

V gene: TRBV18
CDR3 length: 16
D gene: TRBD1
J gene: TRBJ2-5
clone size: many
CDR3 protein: CASSPPWTGGMETQYF
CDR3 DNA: TGTGCCAGCTCACCACCGTGGACAGGAGGAATGGAGACCCAGTACTTC

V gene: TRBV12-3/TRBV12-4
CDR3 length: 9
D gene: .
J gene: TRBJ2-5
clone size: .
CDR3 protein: CASSWGLHF
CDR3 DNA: TGTGCCAGCAGTTGGGGACTTCACTTC

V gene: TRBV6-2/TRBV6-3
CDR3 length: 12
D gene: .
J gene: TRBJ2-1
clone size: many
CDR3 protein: CASTEGYHEQFF
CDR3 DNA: TGTGCCAGCACTGAGGGTTACCATGAGCAGTTCTTC

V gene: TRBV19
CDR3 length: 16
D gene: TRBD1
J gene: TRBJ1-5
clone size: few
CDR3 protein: CASGRTGDGGRQPQHF
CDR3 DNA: TGTGCCAGTGGAAGAACAGGGGACGGAGGAAGACAGCCCCAGCATTTT

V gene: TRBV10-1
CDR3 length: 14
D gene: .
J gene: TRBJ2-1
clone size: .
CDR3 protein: CASSESVGSGEQFF
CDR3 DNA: TGCGCCAGCAGTGAGTCGGTAGGGTCGGGTGAGCAGTTCTTC

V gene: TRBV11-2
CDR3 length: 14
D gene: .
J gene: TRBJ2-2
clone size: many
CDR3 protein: CASRPLPGPGELFF
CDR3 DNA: TGTGCCAGCAGGCCCCTCCCGGGGCCCGGGGAGCTGTTTTTT

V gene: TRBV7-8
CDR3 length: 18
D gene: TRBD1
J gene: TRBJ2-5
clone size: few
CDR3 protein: CASSLERQGAAFRETQYF
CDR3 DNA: TGTGCCAGCAGCTTAGAGAGACAGGGGGCGGCGTTTAGAGAGACCCAGTACTTC

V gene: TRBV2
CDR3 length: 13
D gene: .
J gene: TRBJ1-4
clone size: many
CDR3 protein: CASLSGKDEKLFF
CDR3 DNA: TGTGCCAGCCTTTCGGGAAAAGATGAAAAACTGTTTTTT

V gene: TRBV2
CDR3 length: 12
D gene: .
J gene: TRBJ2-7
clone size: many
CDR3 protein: CASRDDSYEQYF
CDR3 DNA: TGTGCCAGCCGGGACGACTCCTACGAGCAGTACTTC

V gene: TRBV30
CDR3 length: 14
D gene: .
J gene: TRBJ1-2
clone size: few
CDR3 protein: CAWRPRGGRGGYTF
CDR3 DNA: TGTGCCTGGAGACCACGGGGGGGACGCGGGGGCTACACCTTC

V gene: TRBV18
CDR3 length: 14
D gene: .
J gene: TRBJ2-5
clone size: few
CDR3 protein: CASREDGPQETQYF
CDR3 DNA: TGTGCCAGCCGAGAGGACGGACCGCAAGAGACCCAGTACTTC

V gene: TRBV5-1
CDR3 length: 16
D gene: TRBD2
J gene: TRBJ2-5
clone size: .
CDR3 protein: CASSLNPGGGGETQYF
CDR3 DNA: TGCGCCAGCAGCTTGAACCCCGGGGGGGGCGGCGAGACCCAGTACTTC

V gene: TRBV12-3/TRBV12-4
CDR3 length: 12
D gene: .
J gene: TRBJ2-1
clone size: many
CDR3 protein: CASRKQGNEQFF
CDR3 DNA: TGTGCCAGCAGAAAACAGGGCAATGAGCAGTTCTTC

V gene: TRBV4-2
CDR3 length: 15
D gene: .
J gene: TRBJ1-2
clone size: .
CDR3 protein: CASSQGLNSNYGYTF
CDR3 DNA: TGTGCCAGCAGCCAAGGATTAAACAGTAACTATGGCTACACCTTC

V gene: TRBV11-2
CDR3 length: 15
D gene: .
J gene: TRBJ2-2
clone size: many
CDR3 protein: CASSLSVGGTGELFF
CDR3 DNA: TGTGCCAGCAGCTTATCCGTGGGGGGCACCGGGGAGCTGTTTTTT